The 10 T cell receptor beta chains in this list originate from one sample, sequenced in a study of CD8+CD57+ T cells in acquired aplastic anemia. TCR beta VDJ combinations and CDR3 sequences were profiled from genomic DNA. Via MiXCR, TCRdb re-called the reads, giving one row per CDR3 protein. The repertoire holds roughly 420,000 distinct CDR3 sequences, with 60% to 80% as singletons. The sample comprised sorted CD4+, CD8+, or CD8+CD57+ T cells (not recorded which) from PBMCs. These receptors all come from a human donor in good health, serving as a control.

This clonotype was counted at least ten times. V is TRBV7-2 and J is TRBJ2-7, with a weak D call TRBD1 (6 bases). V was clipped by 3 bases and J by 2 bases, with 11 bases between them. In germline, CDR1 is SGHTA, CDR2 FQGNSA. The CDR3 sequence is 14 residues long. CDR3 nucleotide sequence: TGTGCCAGCAGCTTTCACAGGGAGACCTACGAGCAGTACTTC. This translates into CASSFHRETYEQYF.

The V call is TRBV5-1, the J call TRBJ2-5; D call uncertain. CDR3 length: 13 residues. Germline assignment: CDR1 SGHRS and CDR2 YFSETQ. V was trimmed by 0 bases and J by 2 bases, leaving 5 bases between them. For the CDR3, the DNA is TGCGCCAGCAGCTTGGATAGGCAAGAGACCCAGTACTTC. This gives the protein CASSLDRQETQYF. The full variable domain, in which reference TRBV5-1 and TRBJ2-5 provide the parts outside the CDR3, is KAGVTQTPRYLIKTRGQQVTLSCSPISGHRSVSWYQQTPGQGLQFLFEYFSETQRNKGNFPGRFSGRQFSNSRSEMNVSTLELGDSALYLCASSLDRQETQYFGPGTRLLVL.

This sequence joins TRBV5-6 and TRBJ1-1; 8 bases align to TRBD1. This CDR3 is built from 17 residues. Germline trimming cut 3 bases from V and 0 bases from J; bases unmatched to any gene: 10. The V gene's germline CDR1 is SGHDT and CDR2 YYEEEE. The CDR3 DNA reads TGTGCCAGCAGCTCTCCGAACGGGACAGGTTTGAACACTGAAGCTTTCTTT. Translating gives CASSSPNGTGLNTEAFF. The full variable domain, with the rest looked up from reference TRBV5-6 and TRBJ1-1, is DAGVTQSPTHLIKTRGQQVTLRCSPKSGHDTVSWYQQALGQGPQFIFQYYEEEERQRGNFPDRFSGHQFPNYSSELNVNALLLGDSALYLCASSSPNGTGLNTEAFFGQGTRLTVV.

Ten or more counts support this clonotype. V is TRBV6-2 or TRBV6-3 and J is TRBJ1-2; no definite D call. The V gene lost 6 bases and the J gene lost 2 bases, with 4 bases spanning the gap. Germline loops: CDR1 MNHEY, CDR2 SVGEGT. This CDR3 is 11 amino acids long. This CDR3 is CASSRNYGYTF. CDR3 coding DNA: TGTGCCAGCAGCCGAAACTATGGCTACACCTTC.

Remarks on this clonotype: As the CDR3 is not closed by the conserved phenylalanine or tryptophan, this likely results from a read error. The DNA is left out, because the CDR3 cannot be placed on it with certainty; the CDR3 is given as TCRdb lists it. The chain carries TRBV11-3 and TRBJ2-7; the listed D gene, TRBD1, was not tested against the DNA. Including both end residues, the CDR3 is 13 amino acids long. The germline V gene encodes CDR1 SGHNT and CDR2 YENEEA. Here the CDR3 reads CASSLDGQGADTQ.

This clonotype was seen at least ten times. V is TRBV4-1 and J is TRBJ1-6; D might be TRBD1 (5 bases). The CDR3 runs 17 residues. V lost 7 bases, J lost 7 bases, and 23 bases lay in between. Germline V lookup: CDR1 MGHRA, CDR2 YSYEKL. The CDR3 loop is CASKRDQNPARNSPLHF. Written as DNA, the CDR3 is TGCGCCAGCAAAAGGGACCAAAACCCGGCGCGAAATTCACCCCTCCACTTT.

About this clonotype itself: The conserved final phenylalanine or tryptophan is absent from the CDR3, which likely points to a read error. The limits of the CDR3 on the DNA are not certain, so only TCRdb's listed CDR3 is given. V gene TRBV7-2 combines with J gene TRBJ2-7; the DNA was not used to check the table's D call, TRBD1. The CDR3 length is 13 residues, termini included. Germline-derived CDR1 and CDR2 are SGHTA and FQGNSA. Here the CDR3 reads CASSKGQTVSYNE.

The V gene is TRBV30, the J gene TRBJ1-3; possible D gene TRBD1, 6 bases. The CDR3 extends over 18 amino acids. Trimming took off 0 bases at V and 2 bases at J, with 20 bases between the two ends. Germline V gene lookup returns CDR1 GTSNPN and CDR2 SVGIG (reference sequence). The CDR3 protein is CAWSVWRGGGGTGNTIYF. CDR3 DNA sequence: TGTGCCTGGAGTGTATGGAGGGGAGGAGGGGGAACTGGAAACACCATATATTTT.

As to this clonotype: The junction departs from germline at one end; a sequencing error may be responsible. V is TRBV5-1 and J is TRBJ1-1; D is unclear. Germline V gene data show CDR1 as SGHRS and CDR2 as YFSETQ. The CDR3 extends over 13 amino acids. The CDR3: CATSRGITRLSFF. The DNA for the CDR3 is TGTGCCACCAGCCGAGGGATTACCAGGTTGTCGTTCTTT.

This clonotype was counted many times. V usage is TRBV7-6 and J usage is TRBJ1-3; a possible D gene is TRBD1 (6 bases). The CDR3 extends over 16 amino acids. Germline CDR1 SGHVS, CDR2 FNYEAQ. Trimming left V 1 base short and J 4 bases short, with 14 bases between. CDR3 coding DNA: TGTGCCAGCAGCTTAGATCCCCAGGGGTCAGGAAACACCATATATTTT. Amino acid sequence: CASSLDPQGSGNTIYF.